This TCR beta chain derives from a study of shared clonotypes between healthy human individuals. General study results and limits: Estimated richness was generally greater in naive than memory subsets.

This clone appeared once. The target antigen is unknown. Losses at the gene ends were 5 bases for V and 1 base for J; bases not matched to a gene: 6. Germline loops: CDR1 SGHTA, CDR2 FQGNSA. There are 15 residues in the CDR3. CD8 cells classed as naive were CD45RO-negative and positively selected for CCR7, excluding terminally differentiated effector memory CD45RA+ cells. Libraries were prepared by immunoSEQ multiplex PCR; TCRdb keeps only in-frame clonotypes and omits some of them. The repertoire consists of 1.5 million to 2.5 million clones, with about 95% occurring once and the leading ten covering under 1.5%.

J is TRBJ2-7 and V is TRBV7-2; 9 nucleotides agree with TRBD1. The source material was naive CD8+ T cells sorted from blood. The receptor's source is a man aged 18 to 30 in good health. The CDR3 DNA is TGTGCCAGCAGCGCCACCGGGACAGGGTCCTACGAGCAGTACTTC. The encoded protein is CASSATGTGSYEQYF.